The clone carrying this TCR beta chain was counted ten times or more. Antigen: not known. The sample is drawn from a study of T cells in Graves' hyperthyroidism and ophthalmopathy. Study-wide points: Blood samples included most of the expanded thyroid clonotypes exceeding 0.001.

RNA transcripts served as the template for amplifying TCR beta CDR3 regions. First-round RT-PCR with HTBI primers amplified the TCR CDR3 region. Each CDR3 protein is one row after TCRdb ran MiXCR on the multiplex PCR reads. The sample lists almost 350,000 distinct CDR3 sequences; around a sixth were seen once. A NOSPECS grade of at least 4, a Clinical Activity Score of at least 3 and duration under 3 months were recorded in ophthalmopathy patients. Germline CDR1 and CDR2: MNHEY and SMNVEV (reference sequence). The CDR3 consists of 15 residues. V shed 0 bases and J 5 bases; nucleotides not matched to a gene: 5.

What was sequenced was blood. The chain combines TRBV27 with TRBJ2-5; 8 nucleotides line up with TRBD1. This clonotype originated in a woman between 40 and 50 years old with Graves' ophthalmopathy. CDR3 region: CASSLSDRVWETQYF. The DNA for the CDR3 is TGTGCCAGCAGTTTATCGGACAGGGTGTGGGAGACCCAGTACTTC.